The 16 T cell receptor beta chains presented below share a single source sample, sequenced in a study of vaccination and CD4 T cells after COVID-19. Treatment specified: approximately nine-day PBMC culture with coronavirus spike peptide pools or control peptides (ViraFEST assay). According to the study, CD4+ T cells from the unexposed donor were gathered ahead of the COVID-19 pandemic (2011-2018). Scientists ran DNA taken from cultured CD4+ T cells through the Oncomine TCR Beta short-read assay for sequencing. Genomic DNA was isolated from CD4+ T cells that had been cultured. TCRdb reprocessed the PCR reads via MiXCR and lists one record per CDR3 protein. The table records some 7,400 distinct CDR3 sequences, around 35% of them present only once. These receptors' antigens are unknown. The material sequenced was CD4+ T cells from blood, cultured in vitro. Source of these receptors: a human donor in good health.

This clonotype has a handful of counts. The rearrangement joins TRBV20-1 to TRBJ1-2; no definite D call. Trimming shortened V by 3 bases and J by 6 bases, and 8 bases separated the two germline ends. Looked up from germline, CDR1 is DFQATT and CDR2 is SNEGSKA (reference sequence). The CDR3 runs 11 residues. The CDR3 DNA sequence: TGCAGTGCTAGCCCTGGGAATGGCTACACCTTC. Translating gives CSASPGNGYTF.

The chain links TRBV4-3 to TRBJ1-2; maybe TRBD1 (5 bases). The V gene lost 0 bases and the J gene lost 5 bases, with 13 bases spanning the gap. In germline, CDR1 is LGHNA, CDR2 YSLEER. CDR3 size: 15 residues. CDR3 nucleotide sequence: TGCGCCAGCAGCCAAGATTATGGGGGTGGATATGGCTACACCTTC. This codes for CASSQDYGGGYGYTF.

CDR3 in amino acids: CASSAVGPLGEQYF. The CDR3 region has the DNA TGTGCCAGCAGCGCCGTCGGACCCCTGGGGGAGCAGTACTTC. This sequence joins TRBV7-8 and TRBJ2-7; D unclear. Trimming left V 5 bases short and J 7 bases short, with 18 bases between. Germline-derived CDR1 and CDR2 are SGHVS and FQNEAQ. This CDR3 region has 14 residues.

This rearrangement joins TRBV4-3 to TRBJ1-2; no firm D call. The CDR3 totals 15 residues. Looked up from germline, CDR1 is LGHNA and CDR2 is YSLEER. V was cut by 4 bases and J by 4 bases, with 16 bases left in between. CDR3 bases: TGCGCCAGCAGCCTTACTTTCGGAGACGGCTATGGCTACACCTTC. It codes for CASSLTFGDGYGYTF.

This chain links TRBV2 with TRBJ2-1; D may match TRBD1 or TRBD2 (6 bases each). CDR3 size: 15 residues. V gave up 6 bases and J gave up 2 bases, with 14 bases separating them. Germline CDR1 is SNHLY and CDR2 is FYNNEI. The CDR3 nucleotides read TGTGCCAGCAGAAGGAGGGGGGTCCCCTACAATGAGCAGTTCTTC. It translates to CASRRRGVPYNEQFF. Drawing the rest from reference TRBV2 and TRBJ2-1, the complete variable domain is EPEVTQTPSHQVTQMGQEVILRCVPISNHLYFYWYRQILGQKVEFLVSFYNNEISEKSEIFDDQFSVERPDGSNFTLKIRSTKLEDSAMYFCASRRRGVPYNEQFFGPGTRLTVL.

This clonotype has just a few counts. The chain uses TRBV20-1 and TRBJ2-7; 8 nucleotides match TRBD1. The CDR3 length is 13 residues. J was trimmed by 4 bases and V by 5 bases; bases with no gene match: 7. CDR1 and CDR2 from the germline V gene are DFQATT and SNEGSKA (reference sequence). The CDR3 sequence is CSAGRTGIYEQYF. In DNA form, the CDR3 reads TGCAGTGCTGGACGGACAGGGATTTACGAGCAGTACTTC.

The gene calls are TRBV6-1 and TRBJ2-2; D gene uncertain. Germline V lookup: CDR1 MNHNS, CDR2 SASEGT. There are 14 residues in the CDR3. V lost 6 bases, J lost 6 bases, and 14 bases lay in between. The CDR3 protein is CASSPQLSAGELFF. DNA of the CDR3: TGTGCCAGCAGCCCCCAACTTTCTGCCGGGGAGCTGTTTTTT.

This clonotype was counted only a few times. The chain is built from TRBV27 and TRBJ2-1; TRBD2 matches 12 bases. The CDR3 spans 16 residues. V lost 0 bases and J lost 12; bases outside the gene matches: 9. Germline CDR1 and CDR2: MNHEY and SMNVEV (reference sequence). CDR3 protein: CASSLSIGLAGLGQFF. CDR3 coding DNA: TGTGCCAGCAGTTTATCGATTGGACTAGCGGGATTAGGGCAGTTCTTC.

V and J are TRBV30 and TRBJ2-4; a possible D gene is TRBD1 (6 bases). This CDR3 is built from 13 residues. The germline gives CDR1 GTSNPN, CDR2 SVGIG (reference sequence). The ends were cut back, 2 bases at V and 5 bases at J, with 10 bases in the middle. CDR3 amino acids: CAWSLGGENIQYF. In DNA form, the CDR3 reads TGTGCCTGGAGTCTTGGGGGCGAAAACATTCAGTACTTC.

This chain uses TRBV29-1 with TRBJ1-1; D uncertain. Trimming removed 0 bases from V and 11 bases from J, with 10 bases in between. This CDR3 has 11 residues. Germline V gene data show CDR1 as SQVTM and CDR2 as ANQGSEA. CDR3 DNA sequence: TGCAGCGTTGAAGAGGGATTGGGGGCTTTCTTT. Protein sequence: CSVEEGLGAFF.

The DNA for the CDR3 is TGTGCCAGTAGTAGAAGGGCTCCGGGACTGTTCTACAATGAGCAGTTCTTC. This encodes CASSRRAPGLFYNEQFF. The chain recombines TRBV19 with TRBJ2-1; D is perhaps TRBD2 (6 bases). The length of the CDR3 is 17 residues. The V and J ends lost 4 bases and 3 bases respectively, with 19 bases between them. The V gene's germline CDR1 is LNHDA and CDR2 SQIVND (reference sequence). Based on the CDR3 plus reference TRBV19 and TRBJ2-1, the full variable domain is DGGITQSPKYLFRKEGQNVTLSCEQNLNHDAMYWYRQDPGQGLRLIYYSQIVNDFQKGDIAEGYSVSREKKESFPLTVTSAQKNPTAFYLCASSRRAPGLFYNEQFFGPGTRLTVL.

The rearrangement links TRBV18 to TRBJ1-1; 8 bases fit TRBD1. V lost 6 bases, J lost 0 bases, and 3 bases stayed unmatched. The CDR3 is 14 residues long. CDR1 is KGHSH, CDR2 LQKENI, per germline. The CDR3 protein is CASSQDRVNTEAFF. The CDR3 DNA follows: TGTGCCAGCTCTCAGGACAGGGTGAACACTGAAGCTTTCTTT.

This clonotype was counted a few times. V usage is TRBV7-2 and J usage is TRBJ2-7, with TRBD2 matching 7 bases. The CDR3 runs to 14 residues. Trimming cost V 0 bases and J 2 bases; bases outside gene matches: 1. CDR1 is SGHTA, CDR2 FQGNSA, per germline. DNA for the CDR3: TGTGCCAGCAGCTTAGCGGGAGGGCCCTACGAGCAGTACTTC. This sequence encodes CASSLAGGPYEQYF.

The genes are TRBV5-1 and TRBJ2-7, with 9 bases identical to TRBD1. V was clipped by 3 bases and J by 4 bases; unmatched bases: 5. This CDR3 has 14 residues. Germline CDR1 reads SGHRS; CDR2 reads YFSETQ. CDR3 sequence reads: CASSYGQGQYEQYF. As DNA, the CDR3 is TGCGCCAGCAGCTACGGACAGGGGCAGTACGAGCAGTACTTC.

V is TRBV20-1 and J is TRBJ2-1, with no clear D. Trimming shortened V by 5 bases and J by 6 bases, and 11 bases separated the two germline ends. Germline CDR1 and CDR2: DFQATT and SNEGSKA (reference sequence). The CDR3 consists of 12 residues. CDR3 region: CSAADGPNEQFF. As DNA, the CDR3 is TGCAGTGCTGCCGACGGTCCCAATGAGCAGTTCTTC.

The V call is TRBV6-1, the J call TRBJ2-6; D possibly matches TRBD1 or TRBD2 (5 bases each). The CDR3 spans 15 residues. V was clipped by 2 bases and J by 4 bases, with 9 bases between them. Germline V gene sequence: CDR1 MNHNS, CDR2 SASEGT. CDR3 nucleotide sequence: TGTGCCAGCAGTGAAAGAGGGGACGGGGCCAACGTCCTGACTTTC. This gives the protein CASSERGDGANVLTF.